Below are 21 T cell receptor beta chains sequenced from a single sample in a study of T cells in Graves' hyperthyroidism and ophthalmopathy. Amplified TCR beta CDR3 regions derived from RNA transcripts. HTBI primers were the set used in a first-round RT-PCR of the TCR CDR3. MiXCR, run by TCRdb on the multiplex PCR reads, gives a single entry per CDR3 protein. The sample holds around 280,000 distinct CDR3 sequences; about an eighth are singletons and the top ten take almost 8%. The specimen sequenced was blood. Receptors originate from a woman aged 30 to 39 with Graves' hyperthyroidism that later progressed to Graves' ophthalmopathy.

J is TRBJ2-1 and V is TRBV4-1; 10 bases match TRBD2. The CDR3 has 14 residues. Per the germline V gene, CDR1 is MGHRA and CDR2 is YSYEKL. V lost 3 bases, J lost 6 bases, and 2 bases stayed unmatched. The CDR3 here is CASSQGTSVNEQFF. For the CDR3, the DNA is TGCGCCAGCAGCCAGGGGACTAGCGTCAATGAGCAGTTCTTC.

There are many counts of this clonotype. The rearrangement links TRBV20-1 to TRBJ2-5, with D possibly being TRBD1 or TRBD2 (5 bases each). The V end lost 6 bases, the J end lost 5 bases, and 16 bases lay between the germline ends. Per the germline V gene, CDR1 is DFQATT and CDR2 is SNEGSKA (reference sequence). The CDR3 spans 13 residues. CDR3 sequence: CSARKGPGETQYF. DNA of the CDR3: TGCAGTGCACGGAAGGGACCTGGGGAGACCCAGTACTTC.

This clonotype was observed a handful of times. CDR3 nucleotides: TGTGCCAGCAGCTTTGACGGCCTCACTGAAGCTTTCTTT. Protein sequence: CASSFDGLTEAFF. The chain has TRBV5-4 and TRBJ1-1; no clear D. The length of the CDR3 is 13 residues. Trimming took off 2 bases at V and 4 bases at J, with 9 bases between the two ends. CDR1 is SGHNT, CDR2 YYREEE, per germline (reference sequence).

This clonotype has at least ten counts. The chain combines TRBV12-3 or TRBV12-4 with TRBJ2-3; 11 bases agree with TRBD2. This CDR3 comprises 16 residues. V lost 3 bases, J lost 2 bases, and 4 bases stayed unmatched. CDR3 in amino acids: CASSLVLAGVTDTQYF. CDR3 in DNA: TGTGCCAGCAGTTTGGTACTAGCGGGGGTCACAGATACGCAGTATTTT.

This clonotype was counted ten times or more. This chain connects TRBV28 to TRBJ1-6, with D tentatively TRBD1 (6 bases). Trimming removed 6 bases from V and 5 bases from J, with 14 bases in between. CDR1 is MDHEN and CDR2 is SYDVKM in the germline V gene. The CDR3 contains 15 residues. CDR3 loop: CASRKSGVNNSPLHF. The CDR3 DNA sequence: TGTGCCAGCAGGAAGTCAGGGGTAAATAATTCACCCCTCCACTTT.

V gene TRBV6-2 or TRBV6-3 combines with J gene TRBJ2-2; D is perhaps TRBD1 (6 bases). In germline, CDR1 is MNHEY, CDR2 SVGEGT. The CDR3 is made up of 16 amino acids. Trimming took 5 bases from V and 3 from J, leaving 16 bases between them. The DNA for the CDR3 is TGTGCCAGCAGTGACAAAGGACAGTTCGACACCGGGGAGCTGTTTTTT. Protein: CASSDKGQFDTGELFF.

This clonotype was seen at least ten times. The chain uses TRBV6-1 and TRBJ1-1; no clear D. CDR1 is MNHNS and CDR2 is SASEGT in the germline V gene. CDR3 length: 14 amino acids. V lost 5 bases and J 2 bases, leaving 12 bases between the germline ends. DNA for the CDR3: TGTGCCAGCAGTCGCTATACAGCCAACACTGAAGCTTTCTTT. It specifies CASSRYTANTEAFF.

V and J are TRBV14 and TRBJ1-2; D ambiguous. Deletions cut 3 bases from V and 7 bases from J, with 24 bases between. Germline values: CDR1 SGHDN, CDR2 FVKESK. CDR3 length: 17 amino acids. The CDR3 DNA reads as TGTGCCAGCAGCCAGAAGCCGGACCGGAGTACCCTTGGTGGCTACACCTTC. This encodes CASSQKPDRSTLGGYTF.

Details on this clonotype: A much larger clone differs from this one at a single base, so this may be a read error. The chain combines TRBV6-5 with TRBJ2-1; D is perhaps TRBD2 (6 bases). Germline-derived CDR1 and CDR2 are MNHEY and SVGAGI. Trimming took 2 bases from V and 10 from J, leaving 15 bases between them. The CDR3 consists of 14 residues. The CDR3: CASSYTGSLDEQFF. CDR3 nucleotides: TGTGCCAGCAGTTACACCGGGAGTCTTGACGAGCAGTTCTTC.

In its sample, this clonotype was seen a few times. V gene TRBV9 combines with J gene TRBJ1-1; possibly TRBD1 for D (6 bases). V shed 3 bases and J shed 4 bases, with 13 bases lying between them. Germline V lookup: CDR1 SGDLS, CDR2 YYNGEE. The length of the CDR3 is 14 residues. CDR3 residues: CASSAQGGGTEAFF. In nucleotides, the CDR3 is TGTGCCAGCAGCGCCCAAGGGGGGGGCACTGAAGCTTTCTTT. Full variable domain (remainder filled in from reference TRBV9 and TRBJ1-1): DSGVTQTPKHLITATGQRVTLRCSPRSGDLSVYWYQQSLDQGLQFLIQYYNGEERAKGNILERFSAQQFPDLHSELNLSSLELGDSALYFCASSAQGGGTEAFFGQGTRLTVV.

In its sample, this clonotype was seen many times. The chain combines TRBV9 with TRBJ1-1; D is ambiguous. Germline V gene data show CDR1 as SGDLS and CDR2 as YYNGEE. The CDR3 is 15 residues long. Trimming left V 4 bases short and J 0 bases short, with 13 bases between. CDR3 protein: CASSQIPALNTEAFF. The CDR3 bases are TGTGCCAGCAGCCAAATTCCGGCCCTGAACACTGAAGCTTTCTTT. Using reference TRBV9 and TRBJ1-1 for the parts outside the CDR3, the full variable domain is DSGVTQTPKHLITATGQRVTLRCSPRSGDLSVYWYQQSLDQGLQFLIQYYNGEERAKGNILERFSAQQFPDLHSELNLSSLELGDSALYFCASSQIPALNTEAFFGQGTRLTVV.

This clonotype was seen more than once but under ten times. This chain joins TRBV15 and TRBJ2-1; weak D call: TRBD2 (5 bases). The CDR3 loop spans 13 amino acids. The V end was cut by 5 bases, the J end by 7 bases, with 12 bases between. Looked up from germline, CDR1 is LNHNV and CDR2 is YYDKDF (reference sequence). The CDR3 DNA reads TGTGCCACCAGCCGAAGGACTGTAAATGAGCAGTTCTTC. It encodes CATSRRTVNEQFF. The variable domain in full, with the rest retrieved from reference TRBV15 and TRBJ2-1, is DAMVIQNPRYQVTQFGKPVTLSCSQTLNHNVMYWYQQKSSQAPKLLFHYYDKDFNNEADTPDNFQSRRPNTSFCFLDIRSPGLGDTAMYLCATSRRTVNEQFFGPGTRLTVL.

The table lists this clonotype with many counts. The rearrangement uses TRBV2 and TRBJ1-5, with D unclear. V was pared by 4 bases and J by 3 bases, with 13 bases between. CDR1 is SNHLY and CDR2 is FYNNEI in the germline V gene. The CDR3 extends over 15 amino acids. The CDR3 reads CASSVQPANNQPQHF. CDR3 DNA sequence: TGTGCCAGCAGTGTCCAGCCAGCCAACAATCAGCCCCAGCATTTT.

The rearrangement uses TRBV18 and TRBJ2-3; 13 bases line up with TRBD2. V dropped 6 bases and J dropped 2; count of bases not matched to a gene: 5. This CDR3 has 16 residues. Germline V CDR1 and CDR2: KGHSH, LQKENI. The chain's CDR3 is CASSPGLAGATDTQYF. The CDR3 DNA follows: TGTGCCAGCTCCCCAGGACTAGCGGGGGCCACAGATACGCAGTATTTT.

This clonotype showed up many times. This chain joins TRBV29-1 and TRBJ2-7, with no clear D. V lost 1 base and J 3 bases, leaving 13 bases between the germline ends. The CDR3 has 14 amino acids. Germline CDR1 reads SQVTM; CDR2 reads ANQGSEA. The CDR3 protein is CSVEGVGESYEQYF. In nucleotides, the CDR3 is TGCAGCGTTGAAGGAGTGGGTGAGAGCTACGAGCAGTACTTC.

This clonotype was picked up many times. This chain links TRBV11-2 with TRBJ2-3, with TRBD2 matching over 7 bases. The CDR3 runs to 15 residues. V trimming: 4 bases; J trimming: 0 bases; junction bases outside the gene matches: 4. The germline V gene encodes CDR1 SGHAT and CDR2 FQNNGV. The CDR3 bases are TGTGCCAGCAGCTATAGCGGGTCTAGCACAGATACGCAGTATTTT. It encodes CASSYSGSSTDTQYF.

Turning to this clonotype: The junction departs from the called germline gene at one end, perhaps through a read error. The rearrangement links TRBV11-2 to TRBJ2-1; D is possibly TRBD2 (5 bases). This CDR3 has 12 amino acids. Germline V gives CDR1 SGHAT, CDR2 FQNNGV. CDR3 coding DNA: TGTACCAGCAGCTTAATAGCGAATGAGCAGTTCTTC. It specifies CTSSLIANEQFF. Supplemented by reference TRBV11-2 and TRBJ2-1, the full variable domain reads EAGVAQSPRYKIIEKRQSVAFWCNPISGHATLYWYQQILGQGPKLLIQFQNNGVVDDSQLPKDRFSAERLKGVDSTLKIQPAKLEDSAVYLCTSSLIANEQFFGPGTRLTVL.

V is TRBV5-1 and J is TRBJ1-1; D call uncertain. Looked up from germline, CDR1 is SGHRS and CDR2 is YFSETQ. This CDR3 has 15 amino acids. Trimming shortened V by 6 bases and J by 0 bases, and 15 bases separated the two germline ends. CDR3 residues: CASTPARRMNTEAFF. CDR3 DNA: TGCGCCAGCACCCCGGCCAGGAGAATGAACACTGAAGCTTTCTTT. The full variable domain, its missing parts supplied by reference TRBV5-1 and TRBJ1-1, is KAGVTQTPRYLIKTRGQQVTLSCSPISGHRSVSWYQQTPGQGLQFLFEYFSETQRNKGNFPGRFSGRQFSNSRSEMNVSTLELGDSALYLCASTPARRMNTEAFFGQGTRLTVV.

The V gene is TRBV6-1, the J gene TRBJ1-2, with TRBD1 matching over 8 bases. Trimming removed 5 bases from V and 8 bases from J; junction bases left unmatched: 10. The CDR3 is 14 residues long. Germline values: CDR1 MNHNS, CDR2 SASEGT. The CDR3 nucleotides are TGTGCCAGCAGTCGACAGGGGCCATCATCCGGCTACACCTTC. This sequence encodes CASSRQGPSSGYTF.

There are many counts of this clonotype. J is TRBJ2-1 and V is TRBV11-2; 13 bases match TRBD2. The V gene end was trimmed by 5 bases and the J gene end by 0 bases; junction bases not matched to a gene: 4. In germline, CDR1 is SGHAT, CDR2 FQNNGV. The length of the CDR3 is 17 residues. CDR3 sequence (DNA): TGTGCCAGCAGCCCCGGGACTAGCGGGGTCTCCTACAATGAGCAGTTCTTC. Protein: CASSPGTSGVSYNEQFF.

This clonotype was detected only a few times. J is TRBJ1-3 and V is TRBV7-8; D is ambiguous. The CDR3 has 17 residues. Germline-derived CDR1 and CDR2 are SGHVS and FQNEAQ. V was clipped by 5 bases and J by 4 bases, with 21 bases between them. The CDR3 sequence is CASSPDAAGLTGNTIYF. As DNA, the CDR3 is TGTGCCAGCAGCCCAGACGCGGCAGGCTTAACGGGAAACACCATATATTTT.